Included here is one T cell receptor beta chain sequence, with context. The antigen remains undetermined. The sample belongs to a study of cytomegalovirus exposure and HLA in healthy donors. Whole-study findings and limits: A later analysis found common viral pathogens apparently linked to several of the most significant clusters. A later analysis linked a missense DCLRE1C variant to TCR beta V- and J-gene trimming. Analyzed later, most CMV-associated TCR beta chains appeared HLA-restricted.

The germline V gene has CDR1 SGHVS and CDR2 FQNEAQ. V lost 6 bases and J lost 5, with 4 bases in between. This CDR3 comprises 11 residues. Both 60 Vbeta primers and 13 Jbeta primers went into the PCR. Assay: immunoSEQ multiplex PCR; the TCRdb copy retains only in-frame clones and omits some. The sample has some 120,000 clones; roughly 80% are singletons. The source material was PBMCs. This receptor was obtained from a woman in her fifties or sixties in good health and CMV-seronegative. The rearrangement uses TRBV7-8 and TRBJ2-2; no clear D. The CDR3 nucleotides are TGTGCCAGCAGTCATACCGGGGAGCTGTTTTTT. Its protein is CASSHTGELFF.